Listed here is a single T cell receptor beta chain. These data belong to a study of blood T cell repertoires in COVID-19. Study details: T cells, B-cell-depleted T cells, or PBMCs supplied cDNA or gDNA.

Germline CDR1 is SNHLY and CDR2 is FYNNEI. CDR3 length equals 14 residues. Germline trimming cut 6 bases from V and 3 bases from J; bases unmatched to any gene: 5. Some clones are missing from TCRdb's copy, which holds only in-frame ones; the method was immunoSEQ multiplex PCR. The sample yields 120,000 to 150,000 clones, 79% seen once. The sample taken for sequencing was peripheral blood. The chain combines TRBV2 with TRBJ2-7, with 10 bases matching TRBD1. This clonotype originated in a man in his fifties with active or convalescent COVID-19. CDR3 DNA sequence: TGTGCCAGCAGAGCCGACAGGGGGCACTACGAGCAGTACTTC. This gives the protein CASRADRGHYEQYF.